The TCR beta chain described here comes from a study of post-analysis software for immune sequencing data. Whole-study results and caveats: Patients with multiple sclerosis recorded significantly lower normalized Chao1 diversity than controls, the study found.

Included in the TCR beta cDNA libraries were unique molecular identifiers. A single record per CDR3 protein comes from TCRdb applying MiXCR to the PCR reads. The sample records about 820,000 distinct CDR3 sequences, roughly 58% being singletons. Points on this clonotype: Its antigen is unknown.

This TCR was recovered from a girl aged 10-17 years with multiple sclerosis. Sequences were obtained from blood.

The CDR3 DNA sequence: TGTGCCAGCAGGGCTGGGGAACGGACCTATGGCTACACCTTC. This translates into CASRAGERTYGYTF. V gene TRBV6-1 combines with J gene TRBJ1-2, with D hard to call. V lost 6 bases and J 4 bases, leaving 15 bases between the germline ends. In germline, CDR1 is MNHNS, CDR2 SASEGT. The CDR3 runs to 14 residues.